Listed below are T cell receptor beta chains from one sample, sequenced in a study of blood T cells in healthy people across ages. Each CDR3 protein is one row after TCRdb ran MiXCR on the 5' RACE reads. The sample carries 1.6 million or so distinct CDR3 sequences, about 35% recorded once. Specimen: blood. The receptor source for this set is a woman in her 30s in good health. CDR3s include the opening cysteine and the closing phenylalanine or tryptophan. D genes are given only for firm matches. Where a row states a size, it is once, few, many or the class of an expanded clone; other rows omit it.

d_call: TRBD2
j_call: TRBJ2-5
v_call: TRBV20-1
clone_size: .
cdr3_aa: CSARVLAESENEQYF
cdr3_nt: TGCAGTGCTAGAGTACTAGCGGAGTCGGAGAATGAGCAGTACTTC

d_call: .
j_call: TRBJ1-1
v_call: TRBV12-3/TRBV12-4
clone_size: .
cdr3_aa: CASSVTGASTEAFF
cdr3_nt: TGTGCCAGCAGCGTGACAGGAGCTAGCACTGAAGCTTTCTTT

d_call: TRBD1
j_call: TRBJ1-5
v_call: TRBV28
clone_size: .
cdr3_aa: CASSLWTGGPKRAQHF
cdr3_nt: TGTGCCAGCAGTTTATGGACAGGGGGCCCCAAGAGAGCCCAGCATTTT

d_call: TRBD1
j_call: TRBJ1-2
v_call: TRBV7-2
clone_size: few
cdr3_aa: CASSQTGVNYGYTF
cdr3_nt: TGTGCCAGCAGCCAGACAGGGGTCAACTATGGCTACACCTTC

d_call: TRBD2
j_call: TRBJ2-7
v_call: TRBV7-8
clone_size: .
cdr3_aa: CASSSHLGTSGYEQYF
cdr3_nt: TGTGCCAGCAGCTCACATTTAGGGACTAGCGGCTACGAGCAGTACTTC

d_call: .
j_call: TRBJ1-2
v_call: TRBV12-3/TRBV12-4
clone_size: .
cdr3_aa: CASSPLNLYGYTF
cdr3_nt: TGTGCCAGCAGCCCCCTCAACTTGTATGGCTACACCTTC

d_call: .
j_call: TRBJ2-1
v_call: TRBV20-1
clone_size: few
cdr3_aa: CSQNWRAVGSYNEQFF
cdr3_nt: TGCAGCCAAAACTGGCGGGCAGTTGGCTCCTACAATGAGCAGTTCTTC

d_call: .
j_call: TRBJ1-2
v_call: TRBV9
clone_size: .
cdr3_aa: CASSPEGEVDGYTF
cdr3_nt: TGTGCCAGCAGCCCAGAGGGGGAAGTGGACGGCTACACCTTC

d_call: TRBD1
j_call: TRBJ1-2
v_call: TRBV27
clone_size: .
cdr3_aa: CASSLYRGQGFAGYTF
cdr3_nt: TGTGCCAGCAGTTTATATCGGGGACAGGGGTTTGCTGGCTACACCTTC

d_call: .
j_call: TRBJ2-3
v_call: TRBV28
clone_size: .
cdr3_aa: CASSPEGRGLVADTQYF
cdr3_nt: TGTGCCAGCAGTCCTGAGGGGAGGGGGCTAGTTGCAGATACGCAGTATTTT

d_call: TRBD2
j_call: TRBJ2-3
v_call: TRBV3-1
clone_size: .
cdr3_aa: CASSQEVLAGWTDTQYF
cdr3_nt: TGTGCCAGCAGCCAAGAAGTCCTAGCGGGCTGGACAGATACGCAGTATTTT

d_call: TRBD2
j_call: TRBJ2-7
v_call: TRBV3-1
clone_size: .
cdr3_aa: CASSPPGTRRYEQYF
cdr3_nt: TGTGCCAGCAGTCCTCCGGGGACTAGGAGGTACGAGCAGTACTTC

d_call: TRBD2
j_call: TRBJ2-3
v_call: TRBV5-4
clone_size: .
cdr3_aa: CASIDLAGSTDTQYF
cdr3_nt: TGTGCCAGCATCGACCTAGCGGGCAGCACAGATACGCAGTATTTT

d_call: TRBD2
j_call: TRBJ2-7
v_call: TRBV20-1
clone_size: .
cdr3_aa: CSAQRPAGAVEQYF
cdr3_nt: TGCAGTGCCCAGAGGCCAGCGGGAGCGGTCGAGCAGTACTTC

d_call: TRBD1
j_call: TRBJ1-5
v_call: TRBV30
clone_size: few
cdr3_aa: CAWSAWTGQPQHF
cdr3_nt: TGTGCCTGGAGTGCCTGGACAGGTCAGCCCCAGCATTTT

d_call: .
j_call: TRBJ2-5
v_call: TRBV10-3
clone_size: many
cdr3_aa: CATLQLPQETQYF
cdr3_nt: TGTGCCACCCTACAGCTTCCCCAAGAGACCCAGTACTTC

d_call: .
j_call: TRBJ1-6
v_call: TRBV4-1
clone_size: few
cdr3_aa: CASSPQGAGDSPLHF
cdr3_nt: TGCGCCAGCAGCCCCCAGGGCGCGGGGGATTCACCCCTCCACTTT

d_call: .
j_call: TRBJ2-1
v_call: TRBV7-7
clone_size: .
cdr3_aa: CASSLVGSFAETQFF
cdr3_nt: TGTGCCAGCAGCTTAGTTGGTAGTTTTGCCGAGACCCAGTTCTTC

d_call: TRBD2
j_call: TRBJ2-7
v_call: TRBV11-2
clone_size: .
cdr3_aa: CASSLARLAGVPYEQYF
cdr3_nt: TGTGCCAGCAGCTTAGCTCGACTAGCGGGAGTCCCCTACGAGCAGTACTTC

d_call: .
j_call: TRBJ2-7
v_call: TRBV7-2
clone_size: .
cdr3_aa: CASSLETKTEQYF
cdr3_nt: TGTGCCAGCAGCTTAGAGACTAAGACCGAGCAGTACTTC

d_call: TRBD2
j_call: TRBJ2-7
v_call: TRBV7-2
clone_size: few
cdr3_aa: CASSPWGSGREQYF
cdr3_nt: TGTGCCAGCAGCCCATGGGGTAGCGGGAGAGAGCAGTACTTC

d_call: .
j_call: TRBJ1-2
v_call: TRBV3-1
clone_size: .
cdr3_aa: CASSPLPKITGRVGYTF
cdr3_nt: TGTGCCAGCAGCCCCCTACCCAAAATAACAGGAAGGGTTGGCTACACCTTC

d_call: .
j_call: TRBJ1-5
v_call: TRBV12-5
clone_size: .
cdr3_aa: CASGLRQSLNQPQHF
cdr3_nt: TGTGCTAGTGGTTTGAGGCAGTCTCTCAATCAGCCCCAGCATTTT

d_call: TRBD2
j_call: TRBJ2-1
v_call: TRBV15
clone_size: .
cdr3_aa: CATSTRGPSGGARTYNDQFF
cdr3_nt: TGTGCCACCAGCACCAGGGGGCCTAGCGGGGGGGCAAGGACCTACAATGATCAGTTCTTC

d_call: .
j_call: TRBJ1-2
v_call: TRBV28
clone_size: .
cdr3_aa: CASSLTTTLNYGYTF
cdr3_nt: TGTGCCAGCAGTTTGACAACCACCCTTAACTATGGCTACACCTTC

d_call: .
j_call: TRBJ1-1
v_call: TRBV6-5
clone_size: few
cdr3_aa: CASTQMGNTEAFF
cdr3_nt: TGTGCCAGCACCCAGATGGGGAACACTGAAGCTTTCTTT

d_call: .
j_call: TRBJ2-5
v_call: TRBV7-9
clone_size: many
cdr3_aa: CASRTGVQETQYF
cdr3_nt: TGTGCCAGCAGAACAGGAGTCCAAGAGACCCAGTACTTC

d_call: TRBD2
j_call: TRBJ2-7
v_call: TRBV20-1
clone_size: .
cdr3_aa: CSARAGSGGGYEQYF
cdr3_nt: TGCAGTGCTAGAGCGGGTAGCGGGGGGGGCTACGAGCAGTACTTC

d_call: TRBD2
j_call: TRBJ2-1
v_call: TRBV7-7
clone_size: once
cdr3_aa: CASNLSGGPRDEQFF
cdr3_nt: TGTGCCAGCAACTTAAGCGGGGGCCCAAGGGATGAGCAGTTCTTC

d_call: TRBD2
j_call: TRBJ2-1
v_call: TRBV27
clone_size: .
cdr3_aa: CASSPSSGGDNEQFF
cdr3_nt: TGTGCCAGCAGCCCCTCTAGCGGGGGGGACAATGAGCAGTTCTTC

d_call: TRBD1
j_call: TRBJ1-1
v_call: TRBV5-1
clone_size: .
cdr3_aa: CASSPQLRTGLGTEAFF
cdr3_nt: TGCGCCAGCAGCCCTCAGCTCAGGACAGGGTTGGGCACTGAAGCTTTCTTT

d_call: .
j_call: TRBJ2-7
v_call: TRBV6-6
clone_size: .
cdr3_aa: CASRYSLELEQYF
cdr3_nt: TGTGCCAGCAGGTACTCGCTAGAGTTAGAGCAGTACTTC

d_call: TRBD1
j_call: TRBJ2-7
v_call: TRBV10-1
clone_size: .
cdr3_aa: CASSESNRGQYF
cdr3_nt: TGCGCCAGCAGTGAGTCGAACAGGGGACAGTACTTC

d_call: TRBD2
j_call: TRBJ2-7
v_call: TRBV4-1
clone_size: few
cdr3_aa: CASSQAGLPPEQYF
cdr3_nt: TGCGCCAGCAGCCAAGCGGGACTACCTCCCGAGCAGTACTTC

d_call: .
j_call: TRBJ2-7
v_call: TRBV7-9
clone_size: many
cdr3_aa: CASSIYEGSYEQYF
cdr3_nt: TGTGCCAGCAGCATCTATGAGGGCTCCTACGAGCAGTACTTC

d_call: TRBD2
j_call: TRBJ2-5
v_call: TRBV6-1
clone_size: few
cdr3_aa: CASSERGEETQYF
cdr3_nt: TGTGCCAGCAGTGAACGGGGGGAAGAGACCCAGTACTTC

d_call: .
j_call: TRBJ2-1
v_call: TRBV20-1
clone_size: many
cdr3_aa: CSASRAQSRDEQFF
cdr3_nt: TGCAGTGCTAGTAGAGCCCAGAGTAGAGATGAGCAGTTCTTC

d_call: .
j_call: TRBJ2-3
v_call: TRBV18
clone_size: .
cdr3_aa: CASSPSGNTQYF
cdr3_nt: TGTGCCAGCTCACCCTCAGGGAACACGCAGTATTTT

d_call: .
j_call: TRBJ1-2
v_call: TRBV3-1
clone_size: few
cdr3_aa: CASSPLQFYGYTF
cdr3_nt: TGTGCCAGCAGCCCACTACAGTTCTATGGCTACACCTTC

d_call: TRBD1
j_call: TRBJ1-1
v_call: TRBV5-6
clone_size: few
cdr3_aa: CASSFRQGVTEAFF
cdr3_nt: TGTGCCAGCAGCTTCCGACAGGGCGTGACTGAAGCTTTCTTT

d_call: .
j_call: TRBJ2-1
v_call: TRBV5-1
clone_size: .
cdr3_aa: CASGESKFGIDEQFF
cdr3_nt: TGCGCCAGCGGCGAGAGTAAGTTTGGAATTGATGAGCAGTTCTTC

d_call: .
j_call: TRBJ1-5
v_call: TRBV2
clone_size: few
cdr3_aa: CASRLNQPQHF
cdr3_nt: TGTGCCAGCAGGTTAAATCAGCCCCAGCATTTT

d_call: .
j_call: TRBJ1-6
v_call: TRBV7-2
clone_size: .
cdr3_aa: CASLLRGSENSPLHF
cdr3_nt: TGTGCCAGCTTACTACGAGGGAGTGAAAATTCACCCCTCCACTTT

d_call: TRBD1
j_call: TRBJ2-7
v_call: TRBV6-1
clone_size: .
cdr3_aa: CASSEALLGFPQGSEQYF
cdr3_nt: TGTGCCAGCAGTGAAGCGCTTTTAGGGTTCCCACAGGGGTCCGAGCAGTACTTC

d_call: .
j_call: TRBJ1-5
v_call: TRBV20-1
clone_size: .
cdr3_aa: CSAREEAGNSNQPQHF
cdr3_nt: TGCAGTGCTAGAGAGGAAGCGGGGAATAGCAATCAGCCCCAGCATTTT

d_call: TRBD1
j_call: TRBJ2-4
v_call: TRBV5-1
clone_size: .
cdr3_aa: CANSWRGQGRREYF
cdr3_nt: TGCGCCAACAGCTGGCGGGGACAGGGACGTCGCGAGTACTTC

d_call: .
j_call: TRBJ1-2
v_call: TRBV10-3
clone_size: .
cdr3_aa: CATHSGQKNYGYIF
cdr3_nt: TGTGCCACCCACTCCGGACAGAAAAACTATGGCTACATCTTC

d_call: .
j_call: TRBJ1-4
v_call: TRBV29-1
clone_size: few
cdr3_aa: CSVLQGPDEKLFF
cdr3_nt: TGCAGCGTTCTACAAGGGCCTGATGAAAAACTGTTTTTT

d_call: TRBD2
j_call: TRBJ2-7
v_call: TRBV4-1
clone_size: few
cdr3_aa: CASSQGTSGGLLSYEQYF
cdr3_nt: TGCGCCAGCAGCCAAGGGACTAGCGGGGGCTTACTCTCCTACGAGCAGTACTTC

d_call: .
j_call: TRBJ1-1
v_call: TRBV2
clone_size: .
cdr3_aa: CASSRADLKNTEAFF
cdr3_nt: TGTGCCAGCAGTCGGGCAGACCTAAAGAACACTGAAGCTTTCTTT

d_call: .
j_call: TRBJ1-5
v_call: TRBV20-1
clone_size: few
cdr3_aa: CSASQPASQPQHF
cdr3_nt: TGCAGTGCTAGCCAGCCCGCTAGTCAGCCCCAGCATTTT

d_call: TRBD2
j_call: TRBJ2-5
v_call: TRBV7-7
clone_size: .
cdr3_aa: CASSLSTSGGAFQETQYF
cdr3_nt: TGTGCCAGCAGCTTATCTACTAGCGGGGGGGCCTTCCAAGAGACCCAGTACTTC

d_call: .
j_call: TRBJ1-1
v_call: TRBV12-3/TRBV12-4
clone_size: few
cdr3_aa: CASSPQTVDTEAFF
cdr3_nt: TGTGCCAGCAGTCCACAGACAGTTGACACTGAAGCTTTCTTT

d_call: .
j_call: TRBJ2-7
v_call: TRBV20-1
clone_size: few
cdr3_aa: CSARGLARASTYEQYF
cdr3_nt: TGCAGTGCTAGAGGGCTAGCGCGTGCTAGTACCTACGAGCAGTACTTC

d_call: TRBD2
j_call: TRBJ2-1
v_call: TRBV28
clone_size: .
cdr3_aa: CASSSGTSQPSYNEQFF
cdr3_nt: TGTGCCAGCAGTTCTGGGACTAGCCAACCCTCCTACAATGAGCAGTTCTTC

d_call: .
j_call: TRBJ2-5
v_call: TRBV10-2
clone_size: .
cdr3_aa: CASSVGRSTQETQYF
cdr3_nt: TGCGCCAGCAGTGTAGGCCGGAGCACCCAAGAGACCCAGTACTTC

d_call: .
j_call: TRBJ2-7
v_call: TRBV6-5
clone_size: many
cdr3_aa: CASSYGGEQYF
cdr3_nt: TGCGCCAGCAGCTATGGAGGCGAGCAGTACTTC